The 19 T cell receptor beta chains in this list originate from one sample, sequenced in a study of T cells in women clearing cervical HPV infection. TCRdb's table, derived via immunoSEQ multiplex PCR, lists solely in-frame clones and lacks some. Its clone listing holds some 39,000 clones. Sequencing was carried out using blood buffy coat. The origin of the receptors is a woman aged 18 to 75 with a cervical HPV16 infection that either progressed to CIN3+ or cleared (not recorded which).

Notes on this clone: The observed sequence ends 3 residues before the CDR3 terminus, with the missing tail filled in from the germline J gene. V and J are TRBV30 and TRBJ1-1; D not resolved. This CDR3 contains 12 residues. Germline V gives CDR1 GTSNPN, CDR2 SVGIG (reference sequence). V lost 3 bases and J lost 7, with 12 bases in between. The sequenced part of the CDR3 DNA is TGTGCCTGGAGAGTCTTACAGCTTGAA. Protein sequence: CAWRVLQLE. The CDR3 in its entirety is CAWRVLQLEAFF.

A word on this clone: The CDR3 goes on 3 residues after the read ends, and that part is filled in from the germline J gene. This chain joins TRBV30 and TRBJ1-2, with D tentatively TRBD1 (5 bases). The CDR3 runs to 19 residues. With 0 bases removed from V and 0 bases from J, the gap between germline ends came to 23 bases. Germline V CDR1 and CDR2: GTSNPN, SVGIG (reference sequence). Partial CDR3 DNA: TGTGCCTGGAGTGTACGCTTTGGGGGGGTACTCCCCCCTAACTATGGC. It encodes CAWSVRFGGVLPPNYG. The entire CDR3 is CAWSVRFGGVLPPNYGYTF.

Note on this clone: Read data end 3 residues before the CDR3 end; the end is taken from the germline J gene. The genes are TRBV29-1 and TRBJ2-1, with D perhaps assigned TRBD1 or TRBD2 (5 bases each). V was trimmed by 4 bases and J by 6 bases, leaving 16 bases between them. The CDR3 is 14 amino acids. Germline V gene sequence: CDR1 SQVTM, CDR2 ANQGSEA. The DNA read from the CDR3 is TGCAGCGTTGTTGGTAGAGGGGTCAGCAATGAG. Translation gives CSVVGRGVSNE. The full CDR3 sequence reads CSVVGRGVSNEQFF.

In regard to this clone: Coverage ceases 3 residues before the CDR3 finishes, and the germline J gene fills in the end. V usage is TRBV30 and J usage is TRBJ1-6, with D perhaps TRBD1 (5 bases). V lost 4 bases to trimming and J lost 7 bases, with 14 bases between them. The CDR3 has 14 amino acids. In germline, CDR1 is GTSNPN, CDR2 SVGIG (reference sequence). The sequenced CDR3 bases are TGTGCCTGGACGAGCGGGGCAGGGAATTCACCC. Its translation: CAWTSGAGNSP. The CDR3 as a whole reads CAWTSGAGNSPLHF.

About this clone: The observed sequence ends 3 residues before the CDR3 terminus, with the missing tail filled in from the germline J gene. This CDR3 is also generated by other DNA sequences in the sample. The chain recombines TRBV5-1 with TRBJ1-3; possible D gene TRBD1, 6 bases. The CDR3 extends over 15 amino acids. V gave up 4 bases and J gave up 2 bases, with 13 bases separating them. Per the germline V gene, CDR1 is SGHRS and CDR2 is YFSETQ. The covered CDR3 bases are TGCGCCAGCAGCCTCGGGACATTAACTGGAAACACC. Protein product: CASSLGTLTGNT. The full CDR3 is CASSLGTLTGNTIYF.

With regard to this clone: The read halts 3 residues ahead of the CDR3 end, with the missing end drawn from the germline J gene. The chain links TRBV5-1 to TRBJ2-4, with a possible D match to TRBD1 (6 bases). The ends were cut back, 5 bases at V and 3 bases at J, with 15 bases in the middle. Germline-derived CDR1 and CDR2 are SGHRS and YFSETQ. This CDR3 has 15 residues. Here the CDR3 reads CASSAGAVGKNIQYF. The covered CDR3 bases are TGCGCCAGCAGTGCAGGGGCTGTAGGCAAAAACATT.

Comments on this clone: The observed sequence ends 3 residues before the CDR3 terminus, with the missing tail filled in from the germline J gene. This chain links TRBV7-2 with TRBJ2-5, with D maybe TRBD2 (6 bases). Germline-derived CDR1 and CDR2 are SGHTA and FQGNSA. The V end lost 1 base, the J end lost 3 bases, and 6 bases lay between the germline ends. The CDR3 extends over 13 amino acids. CDR3 sequence: CASSLGGEETQYF. The CDR3 bases that were read are TGTGCCAGCAGCTTAGGGGGGGAAGAGACC. The full variable domain, with the rest looked up from reference TRBV7-2 and TRBJ2-5, is GAGVSQSPSNKVTEKGKDVELRCDPISGHTALYWYRQSLGQGLEFLIYFQGNSAPDKSGLPSDRFSAERTGGSVSTLTIQRTQQEDSAVYLCASSLGGEETQYFGPGTRLLVL.

Turning to this clone: The sequence runs out 3 residues before the end of the CDR3; the remainder is reconstructed from the germline J gene. The chain has TRBV4-1 and TRBJ2-5; 9 nucleotides line up with TRBD2. Trimming at V came to 1 base and at J to 5 bases, leaving 8 bases not matched to a gene. CDR3 length equals 16 residues. Germline CDR1 reads MGHRA; CDR2 reads YSYEKL. The CDR3 DNA, read in part, is TGCGCCAGCAGCCAAGGTAGCGGGAGTTTGGGGGAGACC. Encoded protein: CASSQGSGSLGET. Given in full, the CDR3 is CASSQGSGSLGETQYF.

A word on this clone: The CDR3 is cut off 3 residues early in the read; its end comes from the germline J gene. V and J are TRBV20-1 and TRBJ2-1; D possibly corresponds to TRBD2 (5 bases). Germline CDR1 reads DFQATT; CDR2 reads SNEGSKA (reference sequence). Trimming cost V 6 bases and J 8 bases, with 17 bases left between them. The CDR3 is made up of 13 amino acids. Partial CDR3 DNA: TGCAGTGCCCAGCGGCCTAACGGGGATGAG. Its translation: CSAQRPNGDE. The entire CDR3 protein is CSAQRPNGDEQFF.

On this clone itself: The DNA ends 3 residues before the CDR3 does, and the rest of the CDR3 is filled in from the germline J gene. The chain recombines TRBV7-6 with TRBJ2-3, with 12 bases fitting TRBD2. V trimming: 5 bases; J trimming: 1 base; junction bases outside the gene matches: 10. CDR3 size: 18 residues. Per germline, CDR1 SGHVS and CDR2 FNYEAQ. This chain's CDR3 is CASSPLAGGRWGTDTQYF. The sequenced CDR3 bases are TGTGCCAGCAGCCCACTAGCGGGAGGTCGGTGGGGCACAGATACG.

A word on this clone: The sequenced fragment ends 3 residues before the CDR3 boundary, so the rest is inferred from the germline J gene. This rearrangement joins TRBV5-5 to TRBJ2-1; TRBD2 aligns across 7 bases. Germline values: CDR1 SGHKS, CDR2 YYEKEE (reference sequence). The CDR3 consists of 14 residues. V lost 2 bases and J lost 4; bases outside the gene matches: 3. The sequenced CDR3 bases are TGTGCCAGCAGCTTTGGCGGGAGATACAATGAG. This translates into CASSFGGRYNE. The full CDR3 sequence reads CASSFGGRYNEQFF. The full variable domain, in which reference TRBV5-5 and TRBJ2-1 provide the parts outside the CDR3, is DAGVTQSPTHLIKTRGQQVTLRCSPISGHKSVSWYQQVLGQGPQFIFQYYEKEERGRGNFPDRFSARQFPNYSSELNVNALLLGDSALYLCASSFGGRYNEQFFGPGTRLTVL.

Concerning this clone itself: The DNA ends 3 residues before the CDR3 does, and the rest of the CDR3 is filled in from the germline J gene. The chain employs TRBV5-1 and TRBJ1-4, with D perhaps TRBD1 (5 bases). Deletions cut 4 bases from V and 0 bases from J, with 10 bases between. This CDR3 has 15 residues. CDR1 SGHRS and CDR2 YFSETQ come from the germline V gene. The CDR3 loop reads CASSTRQTTNEKLFF. CDR3 bases read: TGCGCCAGCAGCACCAGACAGACAACTAATGAAAAA. Full variable domain (remainder filled in from reference TRBV5-1 and TRBJ1-4): KAGVTQTPRYLIKTRGQQVTLSCSPISGHRSVSWYQQTPGQGLQFLFEYFSETQRNKGNFPGRFSGRQFSNSRSEMNVSTLELGDSALYLCASSTRQTTNEKLFFGSGTQLSVL.

On this clone itself: The CDR3 end is not reached by the read, which stops 3 residues before it; the germline J gene fills it in. The sample contains more than one DNA sequence encoding this CDR3. The chain joins TRBV20-1 to TRBJ2-3; D possibly corresponds to TRBD2 (6 bases). CDR3 length: 15 amino acids. Trimming removed 0 bases at V and 0 bases at J, with 10 bases between. CDR1 and CDR2 from the germline V gene are DFQATT and SNEGSKA (reference sequence). Here the CDR3 reads CSARDAGTSTDTQYF. The part of the CDR3 DNA that was read is TGCAGTGCTAGAGATGCCGGGACTAGCACAGATACG.

A note on this clone: The read is 3 residues too short to cover the CDR3 end, so that end is filled in from the germline J gene. The rearrangement joins TRBV6-2 or TRBV6-3 to TRBJ1-2, with a tentative D call TRBD1 (5 bases). Germline values: CDR1 MNHEY, CDR2 SVGEGT. V lost 10 bases and J 1 base, leaving 10 bases between the germline ends. The CDR3 spans 12 residues. The CDR3 sequence is CATEGNNYGYTF. The sequenced CDR3 bases are TGTGCCACCGAGGGGAATAACTATGGC.

Measured by frequency, this clone is medium-sized (0.01 to 0.1%). The junction does not match germline at one end; this may be a read error. The sequenced fragment ends 3 residues before the CDR3 boundary, so the rest is inferred from the germline J gene. The rearrangement uses TRBV4-2 and TRBJ2-3, with 8 bases fitting TRBD2. The CDR3 totals 16 residues. Germline V lookup: CDR1 LGHNA, CDR2 YNFKEQ. Incomplete CDR3 DNA: TGCGCCAGCAGCCAAGATGGTAGCGGGACGATTAATACG. Translated: CASSQDGSGTINT. The CDR3, in full, reads CASSQDGSGTINTQYF.

To note about this clone: From the germline J gene comes the end of the CDR3, since the read stops 3 residues before it. The J gene is TRBJ2-1, the V gene TRBV5-1; D gene uncertain. The CDR3 runs to 16 residues. Trimming took off 0 bases at V and 3 bases at J, with 13 bases between the two ends. Germline CDR1 and CDR2: SGHRS and YFSETQ. CDR3 DNA (partial): TGCGCCAGCAGCTTGGGGTCCCTCCGGGTCTACAATGAG. The encoded protein is CASSLGSLRVYNE. The full CDR3 reads CASSLGSLRVYNEQFF.

A word on this clone: The CDR3 is cut off 3 residues early in the read; its end comes from the germline J gene. The J gene is TRBJ2-3, the V gene TRBV7-3, with 9 bases lining up with TRBD2. CDR1 is SGHTA and CDR2 is FQGTGA in the germline V gene. The V segment lost 5 bases and the J segment 0 bases; nucleotides outside the gene matches: 6. CDR3 length: 16 amino acids. The CDR3 DNA, read in part, is TGTGCCAGCAGCCGGGGACTAGCTCCTAGCACAGATACG. It translates to CASSRGLAPSTDT. The entire CDR3 protein reads CASSRGLAPSTDTQYF.

A word on this clone: From the germline J gene comes the end of the CDR3, since the read stops 3 residues before it. The V call is TRBV20-1, the J call TRBJ2-3; 8 positions agree with TRBD1. Looked up from germline, CDR1 is DFQATT and CDR2 is SNEGSKA (reference sequence). The length of the CDR3 is 14 residues. The sequenced part of the CDR3 DNA is TGCAGTGCCAAACAGGGGGGTCCTAATCAGCCG. Amino acid sequence: CSAKQGGPNQP. The complete CDR3 reads CSAKQGGPNQPQYF.

With regard to this clone: The read falls 3 residues short of the CDR3 end, and the missing part is taken from the germline J gene. This chain uses TRBV19 with TRBJ2-1; no reliable D call. This CDR3 spans 15 amino acids. The germline V gene has CDR1 LNHDA and CDR2 SQIVND (reference sequence). V was trimmed by 0 bases and J by 2 bases, leaving 8 bases between them. The DNA read from the CDR3 is TGTGCCAGTAGTATAGATCCGGCGGCCTACAATGAG. Protein sequence: CASSIDPAAYNE. The complete CDR3 protein is CASSIDPAAYNEQFF. Variable domain in full (rest from reference TRBV19 and TRBJ2-1): DGGITQSPKYLFRKEGQNVTLSCEQNLNHDAMYWYRQDPGQGLRLIYYSQIVNDFQKGDIAEGYSVSREKKESFPLTVTSAQKNPTAFYLCASSIDPAAYNEQFFGPGTRLTVL.